This TCR beta chain is drawn from a study of post-analysis software for immune sequencing data. Study-wide background: The cohort encompassed relapsing-remitting, secondary progressive and progressive-relapsing multiple sclerosis disease courses.

For this clonotype: Its antigen remains unidentified.

Study-level results: With TRBV5-6, TRBV5-1 and TRBV20-1 included, about five TRBV segments were more frequent in patients than in controls. Batch-mates among the samples co-clustered strongly by F measure. Controls significantly exceeded multiple sclerosis patients in normalized Chao1 diversity.

Each TCR beta cDNA library carried unique molecular identifiers. Out of roughly 0.85 to 11 million T cells, about 520,000 cDNA molecules were generated. In TCRdb, the PCR reads were re-called with MiXCR into one record per CDR3 protein. The sample has 800,000 to 950,000 distinct CDR3 sequences; about 53% are singletons. Germline assignment: CDR1 SQVTM and CDR2 ANQGSEA. CDR3 length equals 12 residues. V gave up 7 bases and J gave up 8 bases; unmatched junction bases: 8. This chain links TRBV29-1 with TRBJ2-1; TRBD2 matches at 7 bases. The clonotype comes from a girl aged 5 to 17 with multiple sclerosis. The material sequenced was blood. CDR3 sequence reads: CSAALAGYEQFF. The CDR3 DNA is TGCAGCGCAGCCTTAGCGGGCTATGAGCAGTTCTTC.